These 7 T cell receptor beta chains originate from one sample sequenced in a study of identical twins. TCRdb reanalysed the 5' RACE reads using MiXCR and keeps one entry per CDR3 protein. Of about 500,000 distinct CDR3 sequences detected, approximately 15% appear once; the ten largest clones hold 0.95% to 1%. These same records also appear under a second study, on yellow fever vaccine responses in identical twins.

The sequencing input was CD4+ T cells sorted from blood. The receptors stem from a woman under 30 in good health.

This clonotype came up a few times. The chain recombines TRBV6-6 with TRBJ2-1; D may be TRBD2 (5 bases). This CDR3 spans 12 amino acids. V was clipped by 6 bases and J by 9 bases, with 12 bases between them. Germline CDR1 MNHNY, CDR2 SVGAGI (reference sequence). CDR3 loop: CASRRAVGEQFF. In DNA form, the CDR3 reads TGTGCCAGCAGACGAGCGGTAGGTGAGCAGTTCTTC.

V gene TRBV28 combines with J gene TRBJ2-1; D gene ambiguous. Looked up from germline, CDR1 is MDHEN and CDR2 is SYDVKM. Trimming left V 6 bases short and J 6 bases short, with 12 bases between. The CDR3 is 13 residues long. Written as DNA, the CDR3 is TGTGCCAGCAGCTATCTTTCCCCCAATGAGCAGTTCTTC. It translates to CASSYLSPNEQFF.

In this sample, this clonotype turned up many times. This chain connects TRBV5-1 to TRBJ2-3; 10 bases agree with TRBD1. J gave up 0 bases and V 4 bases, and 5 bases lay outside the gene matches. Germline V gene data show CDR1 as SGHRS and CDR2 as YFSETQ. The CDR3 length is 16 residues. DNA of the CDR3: TGCGCCAGCAGCGTCGGGGACAGGGGTAGCACAGATACGCAGTATTTT. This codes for CASSVGDRGSTDTQYF.

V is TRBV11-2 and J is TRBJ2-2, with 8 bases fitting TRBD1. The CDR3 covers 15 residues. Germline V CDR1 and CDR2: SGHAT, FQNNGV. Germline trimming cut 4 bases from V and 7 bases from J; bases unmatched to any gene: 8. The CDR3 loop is CASSSQGAQGGELFF. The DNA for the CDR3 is TGTGCCAGCAGCTCGCAGGGGGCGCAAGGCGGGGAGCTGTTTTTT.

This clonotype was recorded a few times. CDR3 DNA sequence: TGTGCCAGCAGCTTAGGATGGGTGAATCAGCCCCAGCATTTT. Encoded protein: CASSLGWVNQPQHF. The chain employs TRBV7-2 and TRBJ1-5; D is ambiguous. V shed 1 base and J shed 4 bases, with 8 bases lying between them. Germline V gene lookup returns CDR1 SGHTA and CDR2 FQGNSA. The CDR3 is 14 amino acids.

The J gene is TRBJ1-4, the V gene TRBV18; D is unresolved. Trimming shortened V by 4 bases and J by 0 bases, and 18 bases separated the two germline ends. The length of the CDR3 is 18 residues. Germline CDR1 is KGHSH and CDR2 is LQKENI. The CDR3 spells CASSLQTRTFATNEKLFF. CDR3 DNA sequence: TGTGCCAGCTCACTACAGACACGTACCTTTGCAACTAATGAAAAACTGTTTTTT.

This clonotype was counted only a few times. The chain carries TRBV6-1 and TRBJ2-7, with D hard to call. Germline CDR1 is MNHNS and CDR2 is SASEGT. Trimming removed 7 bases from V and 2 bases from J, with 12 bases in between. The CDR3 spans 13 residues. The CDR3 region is CASTKGLTYEQYF. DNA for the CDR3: TGTGCCAGCACGAAAGGGCTGACCTACGAGCAGTACTTC.